Listed below are T cell receptor beta chains from one sample, sequenced in a study of shared clonotypes between healthy human individuals. The assay was immunoSEQ multiplex PCR, and TCRdb's table has in-frame clones only and misses some. The sample lists about 2.1 million clones; approximately 92% were seen once. The sequenced sample consisted of naive CD8+ T cells from PBMCs. The receptors stem from a man between 18 and 29 years old in good health. Some clones in this sample may be carry-over from other donors' samples. CDR3s include the opening cysteine and the closing phenylalanine or tryptophan. D genes are given only for firm matches. The size of a clone is reported for some rows only, either as once, few or many, or as a class for expanded clones.

v_call: TRBV28; d_call: .; j_call: TRBJ2-2; clone_size: .; cdr3_aa: CASMSRDGHPGELFF; cdr3_nt: TGTGCCAGTATGTCTAGGGATGGGCATCCCGGGGAGCTGTTTTTT
v_call: TRBV7-2; d_call: TRBD2; j_call: TRBJ2-7; clone_size: .; cdr3_aa: CASSVRTSGFYEQYF; cdr3_nt: TGTGCCAGCAGCGTAAGGACTAGCGGGTTTTACGAGCAGTACTTC
v_call: TRBV6-1; d_call: .; j_call: TRBJ2-2; clone_size: .; cdr3_aa: CAGVISGELFF; cdr3_nt: TGTGCCGGTGTCATTAGTGGGGAGCTGTTTTTT
v_call: TRBV7-9; d_call: .; j_call: TRBJ2-1; clone_size: .; cdr3_aa: CASSRGTSSYNEQFF; cdr3_nt: TGTGCCAGCAGCCGCGGGACATCTAGCTACAATGAGCAGTTCTTC
v_call: TRBV6-5; d_call: TRBD2; j_call: TRBJ2-3; clone_size: .; cdr3_aa: CASTLAETDTQYF; cdr3_nt: TGTGCCAGTACACTAGCGGAAACAGATACGCAGTATTTT
v_call: TRBV28; d_call: .; j_call: TRBJ2-3; clone_size: .; cdr3_aa: CASLQGSSTDTQYF; cdr3_nt: TGTGCCAGTCTACAGGGTTCTAGCACAGATACGCAGTATTTT
v_call: TRBV9; d_call: TRBD1; j_call: TRBJ1-2; clone_size: .; cdr3_aa: CASSITPRDRAGYTF; cdr3_nt: TGTGCCAGCAGCATCACCCCCCGGGACAGGGCTGGCTACACCTTC
v_call: TRBV19; d_call: .; j_call: TRBJ1-2; clone_size: .; cdr3_aa: CASKIGVSAYGYTF; cdr3_nt: TGTGCCAGTAAAATAGGAGTCTCTGCCTATGGCTACACCTTC
v_call: TRBV7-9; d_call: .; j_call: TRBJ1-5; clone_size: .; cdr3_aa: CASSLEGFGNQPQHF; cdr3_nt: TGTGCCAGCAGCTTAGAAGGGTTTGGGAATCAGCCCCAGCATTTT
v_call: TRBV4-1; d_call: .; j_call: TRBJ2-1; clone_size: once; cdr3_aa: CASSQVLGSSSYNEQFF; cdr3_nt: TGCGCCAGCAGCCAAGTCTTGGGTAGTAGCTCCTACAATGAGCAGTTCTTC
v_call: TRBV2; d_call: .; j_call: TRBJ2-7; clone_size: .; cdr3_aa: CASSRRVDNYEQYF; cdr3_nt: TGTGCCAGCAGTCGAAGGGTTGACAACTACGAGCAGTACTTC
v_call: TRBV5-4; d_call: .; j_call: TRBJ2-7; clone_size: .; cdr3_aa: CASSLAVGGSVYEQYF; cdr3_nt: TGTGCCAGCAGCTTGGCAGTGGGGGGCAGCGTCTACGAGCAGTACTTC
v_call: TRBV6-1; d_call: .; j_call: TRBJ2-7; clone_size: .; cdr3_aa: CASSDPEGSSYEQYF; cdr3_nt: TGTGCCAGCAGTGATCCCGAAGGGAGCTCCTACGAGCAGTACTTC
v_call: TRBV4-2; d_call: .; j_call: TRBJ2-5; clone_size: .; cdr3_aa: CASSQDGGETQYF; cdr3_nt: TGTGCCAGCAGCCAAGATGGGGGAGAGACCCAGTACTTC
v_call: TRBV5-4; d_call: .; j_call: TRBJ1-1; clone_size: once; cdr3_aa: CASSPLPGVMNTEAFF; cdr3_nt: TGTGCCAGCAGCCCGCTGCCGGGGGTCATGAACACTGAAGCTTTCTTT
v_call: TRBV7-3; d_call: TRBD1; j_call: TRBJ2-1; clone_size: .; cdr3_aa: CASSLVGQADREQFF; cdr3_nt: TGTGCCAGCAGCTTAGTGGGACAGGCCGATCGTGAGCAGTTCTTC
v_call: TRBV6-5; d_call: .; j_call: TRBJ2-1; clone_size: .; cdr3_aa: CASSYDTNNEQFF; cdr3_nt: TGTGCCAGCAGTTATGACACCAACAATGAGCAGTTCTTC
v_call: TRBV4-3; d_call: TRBD2; j_call: TRBJ2-5; clone_size: .; cdr3_aa: CASSQDQTGGEETQYF; cdr3_nt: TGCGCCAGCAGCCAAGATCAGACGGGAGGGGAAGAGACCCAGTACTTC
v_call: TRBV27; d_call: .; j_call: TRBJ2-1; clone_size: .; cdr3_aa: CASSLAVYNEQFF; cdr3_nt: TGTGCCAGCAGCTTAGCAGTCTACAATGAGCAGTTCTTC
v_call: TRBV11-2; d_call: TRBD2; j_call: TRBJ2-5; clone_size: once; cdr3_aa: CASSLGLLVQETQYF; cdr3_nt: TGTGCCAGCAGCCTGGGACTACTAGTACAAGAGACCCAGTACTTC
v_call: TRBV15; d_call: .; j_call: TRBJ2-4; clone_size: .; cdr3_aa: CATSRDQDSKNIQYF; cdr3_nt: TGTGCCACCAGCAGAGATCAGGACAGTAAAAACATTCAGTACTTC
v_call: TRBV28; d_call: TRBD2; j_call: TRBJ2-1; clone_size: once; cdr3_aa: CASSSQAGWTYNEQFF; cdr3_nt: TGTGCCAGCAGTTCCCAAGCGGGATGGACCTACAATGAGCAGTTCTTC
v_call: TRBV30; d_call: .; j_call: TRBJ1-3; clone_size: .; cdr3_aa: CAWSDGAGSGNTIYF; cdr3_nt: TGTGCCTGGAGTGACGGTGCGGGCTCTGGAAACACCATATATTTT
v_call: TRBV27; d_call: .; j_call: TRBJ2-7; clone_size: .; cdr3_aa: CASSVAGNSFYEQYF; cdr3_nt: TGTGCCAGCAGTGTAGCCGGGAACTCCTTTTACGAGCAGTACTTC
v_call: TRBV9; d_call: .; j_call: TRBJ2-1; clone_size: .; cdr3_aa: CASSPPSANEQFF; cdr3_nt: TGTGCCAGCAGCCCACCGTCGGCCAATGAGCAGTTCTTC
v_call: TRBV29-1; d_call: .; j_call: TRBJ2-7; clone_size: .; cdr3_aa: CSVRGTGYEQYF; cdr3_nt: TGCAGCGTTCGCGGGACCGGCTACGAGCAGTACTTC